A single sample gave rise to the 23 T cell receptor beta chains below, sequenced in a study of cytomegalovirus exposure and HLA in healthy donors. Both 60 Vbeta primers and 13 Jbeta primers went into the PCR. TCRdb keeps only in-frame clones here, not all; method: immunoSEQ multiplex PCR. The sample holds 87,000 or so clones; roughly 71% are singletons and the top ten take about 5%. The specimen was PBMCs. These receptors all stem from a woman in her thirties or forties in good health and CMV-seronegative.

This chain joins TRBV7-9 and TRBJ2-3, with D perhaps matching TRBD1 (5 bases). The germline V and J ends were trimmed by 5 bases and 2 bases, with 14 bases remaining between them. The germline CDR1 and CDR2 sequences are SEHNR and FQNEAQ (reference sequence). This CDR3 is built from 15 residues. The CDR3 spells CASSMGQLYTDTQYF. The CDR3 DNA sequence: TGTGCCAGCAGCATGGGGCAGCTTTACACAGATACGCAGTATTTT.

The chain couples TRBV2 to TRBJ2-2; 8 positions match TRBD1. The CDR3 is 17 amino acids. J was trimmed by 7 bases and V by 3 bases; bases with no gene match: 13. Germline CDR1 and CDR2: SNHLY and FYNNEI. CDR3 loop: CASSDKKQGVRGGELFF. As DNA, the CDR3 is TGTGCCAGCAGTGACAAAAAACAGGGGGTCAGGGGCGGGGAGCTGTTTTTT.

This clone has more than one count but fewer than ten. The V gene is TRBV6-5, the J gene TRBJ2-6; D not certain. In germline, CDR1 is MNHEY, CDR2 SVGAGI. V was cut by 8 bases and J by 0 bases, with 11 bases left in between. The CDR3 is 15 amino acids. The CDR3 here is CASGAQGSGANVLTF. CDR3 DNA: TGTGCCAGCGGAGCCCAAGGCTCTGGGGCCAACGTCCTGACTTTC.

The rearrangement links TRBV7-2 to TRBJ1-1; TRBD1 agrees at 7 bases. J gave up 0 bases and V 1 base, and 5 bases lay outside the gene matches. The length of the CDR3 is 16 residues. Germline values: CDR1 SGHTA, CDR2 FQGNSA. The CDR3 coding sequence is TGTGCCAGCAGCTTAGTACCGACAGGGATGAACACTGAAGCTTTCTTT. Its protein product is CASSLVPTGMNTEAFF. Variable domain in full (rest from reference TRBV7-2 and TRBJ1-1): GAGVSQSPSNKVTEKGKDVELRCDPISGHTALYWYRQSLGQGLEFLIYFQGNSAPDKSGLPSDRFSAERTGGSVSTLTIQRTQQEDSAVYLCASSLVPTGMNTEAFFGQGTRLTVV.

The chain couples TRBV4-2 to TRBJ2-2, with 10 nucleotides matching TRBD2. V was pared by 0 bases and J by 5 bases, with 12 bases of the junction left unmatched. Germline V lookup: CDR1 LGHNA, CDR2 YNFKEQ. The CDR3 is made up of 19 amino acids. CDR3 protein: CASSQELGGAGGPTGELFF. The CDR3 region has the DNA TGTGCCAGCAGCCAAGAATTGGGTGGAGCGGGGGGGCCAACCGGGGAGCTGTTTTTT.

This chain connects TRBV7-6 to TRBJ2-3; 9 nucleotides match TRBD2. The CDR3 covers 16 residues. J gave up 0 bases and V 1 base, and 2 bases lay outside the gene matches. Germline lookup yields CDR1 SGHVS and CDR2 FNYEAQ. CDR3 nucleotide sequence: TGTGCCAGCAGCTTAGGGGCGGGGGGGAGCACAGATACGCAGTATTTT. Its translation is CASSLGAGGSTDTQYF.

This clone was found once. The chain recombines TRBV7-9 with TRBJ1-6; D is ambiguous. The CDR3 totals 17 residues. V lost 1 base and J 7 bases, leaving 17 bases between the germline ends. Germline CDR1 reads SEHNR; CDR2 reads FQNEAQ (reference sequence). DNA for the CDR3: TGTGCCAGCAGCTTAGGTAGGACGCAACCGGGGAATTCACCCCTCCACTTT. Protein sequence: CASSLGRTQPGNSPLHF.

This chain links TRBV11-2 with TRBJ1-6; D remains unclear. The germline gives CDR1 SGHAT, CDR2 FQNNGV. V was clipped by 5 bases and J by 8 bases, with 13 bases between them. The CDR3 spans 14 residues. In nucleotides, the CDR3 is TGTGCCAGCAGCCATCTTCGCGGGGATTCACCCCTCCACTTT. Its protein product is CASSHLRGDSPLHF.

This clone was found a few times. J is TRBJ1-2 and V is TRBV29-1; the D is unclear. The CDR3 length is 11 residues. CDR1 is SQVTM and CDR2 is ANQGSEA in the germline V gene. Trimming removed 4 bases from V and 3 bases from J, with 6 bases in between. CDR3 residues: CSVGSDYGYTF. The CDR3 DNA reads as TGCAGCGTTGGTAGCGACTATGGCTACACCTTC. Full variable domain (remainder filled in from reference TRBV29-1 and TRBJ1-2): SAVISQKPSRDICQRGTSLTIQCQVDSQVTMMFWYRQQPGQSLTLIATANQGSEATYESGFVIDKFPISRPNLTFSTLTVSNMSPEDSSIYLCSVGSDYGYTFGSGTRLTVV.

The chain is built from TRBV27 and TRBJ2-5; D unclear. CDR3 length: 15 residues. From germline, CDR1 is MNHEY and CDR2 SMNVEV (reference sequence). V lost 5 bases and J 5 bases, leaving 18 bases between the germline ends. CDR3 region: CASSISWANSETQYF. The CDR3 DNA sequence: TGTGCCAGCAGTATCAGTTGGGCAAATTCTGAGACCCAGTACTTC.

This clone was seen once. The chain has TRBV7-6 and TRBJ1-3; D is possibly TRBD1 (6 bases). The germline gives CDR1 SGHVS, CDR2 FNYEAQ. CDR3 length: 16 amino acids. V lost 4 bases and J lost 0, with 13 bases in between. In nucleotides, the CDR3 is TGTGCCAGCAGCTCCCCGACAGGAAGCTCTGGAAACACCATATATTTT. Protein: CASSSPTGSSGNTIYF.

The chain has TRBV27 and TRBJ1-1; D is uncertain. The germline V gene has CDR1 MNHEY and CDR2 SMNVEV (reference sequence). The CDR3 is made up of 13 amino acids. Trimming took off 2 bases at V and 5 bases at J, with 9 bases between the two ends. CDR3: CASSLGRRTEAFF. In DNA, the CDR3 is TGTGCCAGCAGTTTAGGGAGGCGTACTGAAGCTTTCTTT.

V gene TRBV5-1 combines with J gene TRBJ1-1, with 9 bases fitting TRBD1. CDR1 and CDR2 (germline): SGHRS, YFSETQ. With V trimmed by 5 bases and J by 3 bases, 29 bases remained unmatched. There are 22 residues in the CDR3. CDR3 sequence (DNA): TGCGCCAGCAGGCGAGCTCCCTATTCGGGACAGGGTTTAGGCGGGACCCACACTGAAGCTTTCTTT. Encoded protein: CASRRAPYSGQGLGGTHTEAFF. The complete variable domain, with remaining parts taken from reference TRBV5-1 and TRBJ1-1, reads KAGVTQTPRYLIKTRGQQVTLSCSPISGHRSVSWYQQTPGQGLQFLFEYFSETQRNKGNFPGRFSGRQFSNSRSEMNVSTLELGDSALYLCASRRAPYSGQGLGGTHTEAFFGQGTRLTVV.

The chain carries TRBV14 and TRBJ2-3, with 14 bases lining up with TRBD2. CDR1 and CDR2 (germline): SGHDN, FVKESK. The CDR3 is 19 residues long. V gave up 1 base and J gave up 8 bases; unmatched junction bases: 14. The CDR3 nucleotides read TGTGCCAGCAGCCAAGGCCCTAGGACTAGCGGGAGGATATGGGGTACGCAGTATTTT. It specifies CASSQGPRTSGRIWGTQYF.

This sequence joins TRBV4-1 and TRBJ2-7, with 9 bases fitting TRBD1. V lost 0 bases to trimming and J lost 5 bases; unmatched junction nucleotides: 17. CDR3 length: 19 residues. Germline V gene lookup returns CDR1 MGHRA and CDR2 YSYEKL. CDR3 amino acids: CASSQEFYAVRDRAHEQYF. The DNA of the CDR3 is TGCGCCAGCAGCCAAGAATTCTATGCGGTTAGGGACAGGGCCCACGAGCAGTACTTC.

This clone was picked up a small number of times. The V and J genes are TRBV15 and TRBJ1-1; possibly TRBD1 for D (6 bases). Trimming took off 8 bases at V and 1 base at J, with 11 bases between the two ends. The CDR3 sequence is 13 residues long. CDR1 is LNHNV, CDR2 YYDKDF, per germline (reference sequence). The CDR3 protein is CATRGQTNTEAFF. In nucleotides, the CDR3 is TGTGCCACCCGGGGACAAACGAACACTGAAGCTTTCTTT.

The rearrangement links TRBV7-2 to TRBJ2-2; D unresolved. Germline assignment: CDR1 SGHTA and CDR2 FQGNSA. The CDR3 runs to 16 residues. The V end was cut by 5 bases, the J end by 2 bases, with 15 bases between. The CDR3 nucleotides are TGTGCCAGCAGCCACCAAAGACACCGAAACACCGGGGAGCTGTTTTTT. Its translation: CASSHQRHRNTGELFF.

CDR3 coding DNA: TGTGCCAGTACCTTGGGACAGGGAGGAAATCAGCCCCAGCATTTT. Translation: CASTLGQGGNQPQHF. The rearrangement links TRBV19 to TRBJ1-5; TRBD1 aligns across 9 bases. The CDR3 runs to 15 residues. Looked up from germline, CDR1 is LNHDA and CDR2 is SQIVND (reference sequence). The V and J ends lost 7 bases and 4 bases, in that order; junction bases with no gene match: 8.

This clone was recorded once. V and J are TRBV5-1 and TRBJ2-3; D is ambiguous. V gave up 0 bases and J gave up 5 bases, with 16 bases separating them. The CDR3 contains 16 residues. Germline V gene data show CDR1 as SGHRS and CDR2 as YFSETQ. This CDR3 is CASSLVAAYERDTQYF. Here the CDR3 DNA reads TGCGCCAGCAGCTTGGTTGCTGCCTATGAGAGAGATACGCAGTATTTT.

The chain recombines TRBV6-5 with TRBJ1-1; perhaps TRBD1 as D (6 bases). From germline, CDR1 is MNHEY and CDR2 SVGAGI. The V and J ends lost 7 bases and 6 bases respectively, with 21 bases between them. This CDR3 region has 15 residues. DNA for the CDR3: TGTGCCAGCATCAACGGAGGCAGGGGAAGACCTGAAGCTTTCTTT. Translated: CASINGGRGRPEAFF.

Written as DNA, the CDR3 is TGTGCCAGCAGCTCCAGGGCGTACGGGGGGGGCCGAACAGATACGCAGTATTTT. Its translation is CASSSRAYGGGRTDTQYF. The gene calls are TRBV7-2 and TRBJ2-3; 8 bases agree with TRBD2. This CDR3 region has 18 residues. The ends lost 4 bases at V and 3 bases at J; junction bases unmatched: 15. Germline V gene lookup returns CDR1 SGHTA and CDR2 FQGNSA. Drawing the rest from reference TRBV7-2 and TRBJ2-3, the complete variable domain is GAGVSQSPSNKVTEKGKDVELRCDPISGHTALYWYRQSLGQGLEFLIYFQGNSAPDKSGLPSDRFSAERTGGSVSTLTIQRTQQEDSAVYLCASSSRAYGGGRTDTQYFGPGTRLTVL.

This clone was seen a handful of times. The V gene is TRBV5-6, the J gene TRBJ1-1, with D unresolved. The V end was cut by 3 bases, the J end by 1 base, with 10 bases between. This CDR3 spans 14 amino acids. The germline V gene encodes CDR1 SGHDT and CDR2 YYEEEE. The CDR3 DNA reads TGTGCCAGCAGCTCATACTACGGGAACACTGAAGCTTTCTTT. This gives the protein CASSSYYGNTEAFF. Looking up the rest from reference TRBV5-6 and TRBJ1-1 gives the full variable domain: DAGVTQSPTHLIKTRGQQVTLRCSPKSGHDTVSWYQQALGQGPQFIFQYYEEEERQRGNFPDRFSGHQFPNYSSELNVNALLLGDSALYLCASSSYYGNTEAFFGQGTRLTVV.

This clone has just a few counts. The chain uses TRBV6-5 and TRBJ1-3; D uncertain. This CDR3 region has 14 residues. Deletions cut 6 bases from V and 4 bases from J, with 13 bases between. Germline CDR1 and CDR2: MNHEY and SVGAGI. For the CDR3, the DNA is TGTGCCAGCAGCTCCAGTTCCTCGGGAAACACCATATATTTT. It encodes CASSSSSSGNTIYF.